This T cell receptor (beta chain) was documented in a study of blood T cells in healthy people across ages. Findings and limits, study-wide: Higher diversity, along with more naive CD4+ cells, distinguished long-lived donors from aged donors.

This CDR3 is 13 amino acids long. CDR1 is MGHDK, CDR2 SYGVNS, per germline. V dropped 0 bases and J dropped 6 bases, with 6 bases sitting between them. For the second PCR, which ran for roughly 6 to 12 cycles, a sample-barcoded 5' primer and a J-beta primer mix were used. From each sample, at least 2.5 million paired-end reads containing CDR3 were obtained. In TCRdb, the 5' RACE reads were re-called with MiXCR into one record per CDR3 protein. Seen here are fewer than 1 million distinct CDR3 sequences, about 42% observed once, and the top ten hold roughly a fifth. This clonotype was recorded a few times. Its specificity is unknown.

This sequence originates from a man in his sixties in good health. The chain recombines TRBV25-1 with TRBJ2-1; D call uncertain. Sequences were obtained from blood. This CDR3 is CASSEYAINEQFF. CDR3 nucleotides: TGTGCCAGCAGTGAATATGCGATCAATGAGCAGTTCTTC.